This T cell receptor beta chain was found in a study of blood T cell repertoires in COVID-19. Turning to the study itself: T cells, B-cell-depleted T cells, or PBMCs provided the cDNA or gDNA that served as material.

The CDR3 contains 13 residues. V was cut by 3 bases and J by 5 bases, with 8 bases left in between. Per the germline V gene, CDR1 is SGHNT and CDR2 is YENEEA. Measured with immunoSEQ multiplex PCR; TCRdb has only the in-frame clones, and not every one. The sample has about 260,000 clones, around 88% seen once. The receptor was derived from a woman aged 40 to 50 with acute COVID-19. The sequencing sample was made of PBMCs or T cells enriched from blood (not recorded which). V is TRBV11-3 and J is TRBJ1-5, with a weak D call TRBD1 (5 bases). The CDR3 region is CASSFGGDQPQHF. The CDR3, as DNA: TGTGCCAGCAGCTTCGGGGGTGATCAGCCCCAGCATTTT.